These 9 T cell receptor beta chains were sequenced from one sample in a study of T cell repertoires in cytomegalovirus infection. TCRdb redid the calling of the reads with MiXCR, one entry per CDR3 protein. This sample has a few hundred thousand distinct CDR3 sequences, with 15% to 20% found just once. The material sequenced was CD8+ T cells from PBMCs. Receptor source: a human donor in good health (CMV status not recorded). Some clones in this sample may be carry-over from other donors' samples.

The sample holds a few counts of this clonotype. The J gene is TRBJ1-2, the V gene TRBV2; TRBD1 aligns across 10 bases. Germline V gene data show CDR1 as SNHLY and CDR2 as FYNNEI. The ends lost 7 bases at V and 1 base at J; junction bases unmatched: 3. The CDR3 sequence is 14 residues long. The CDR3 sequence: CASKGTGDNYGYTF. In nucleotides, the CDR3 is TGTGCCAGCAAGGGGACAGGGGATAACTATGGCTACACCTTC.

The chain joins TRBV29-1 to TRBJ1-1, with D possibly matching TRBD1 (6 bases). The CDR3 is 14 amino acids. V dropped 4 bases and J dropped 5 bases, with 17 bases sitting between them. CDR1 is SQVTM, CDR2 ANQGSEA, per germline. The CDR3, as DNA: TGCAGCGTTGGGAGGGATGGGAGGGGGACTGAAGCTTTCTTT. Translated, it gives CSVGRDGRGTEAFF.

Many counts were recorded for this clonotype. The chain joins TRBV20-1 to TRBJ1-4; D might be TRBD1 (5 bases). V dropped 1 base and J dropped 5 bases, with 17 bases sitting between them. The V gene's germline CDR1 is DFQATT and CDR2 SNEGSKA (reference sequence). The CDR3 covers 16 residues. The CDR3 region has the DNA TGCAGTGCTAGAGCCCTGGACGGGGGTATCAATGAAAAACTGTTTTTT. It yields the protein CSARALDGGINEKLFF.

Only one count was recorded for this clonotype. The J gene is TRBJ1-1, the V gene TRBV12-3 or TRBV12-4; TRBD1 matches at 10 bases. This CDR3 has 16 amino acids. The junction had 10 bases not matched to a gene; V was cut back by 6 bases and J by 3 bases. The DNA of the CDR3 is TGTGCCAGCAGGAGACAGGGGGCTCCATTGTACACTGAAGCTTTCTTT. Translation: CASRRQGAPLYTEAFF.

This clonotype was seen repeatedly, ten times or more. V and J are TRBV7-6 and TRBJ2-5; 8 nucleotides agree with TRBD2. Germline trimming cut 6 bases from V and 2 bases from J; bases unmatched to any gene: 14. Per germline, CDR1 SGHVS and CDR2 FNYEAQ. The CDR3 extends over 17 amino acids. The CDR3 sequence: CASRGILGVAGQETQYF. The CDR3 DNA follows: TGTGCCAGCAGAGGAATACTCGGGGTAGCGGGACAAGAGACCCAGTACTTC.

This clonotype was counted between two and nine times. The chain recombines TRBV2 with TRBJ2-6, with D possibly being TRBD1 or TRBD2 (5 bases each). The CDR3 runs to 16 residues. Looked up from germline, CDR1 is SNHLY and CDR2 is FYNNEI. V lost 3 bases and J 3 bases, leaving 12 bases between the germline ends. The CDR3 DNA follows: TGTGCCAGCAGTGAGGGGGTGTCTGTTGGGGCCAACGTCCTGACTTTC. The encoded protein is CASSEGVSVGANVLTF.

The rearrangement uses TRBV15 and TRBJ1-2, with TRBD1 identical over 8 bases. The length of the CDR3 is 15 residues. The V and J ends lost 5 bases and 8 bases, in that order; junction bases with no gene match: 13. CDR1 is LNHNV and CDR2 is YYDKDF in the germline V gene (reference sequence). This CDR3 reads CATSGSRGRLGGYTF. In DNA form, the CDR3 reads TGTGCCACCAGCGGCTCCAGGGGGCGTCTGGGAGGCTACACCTTC.

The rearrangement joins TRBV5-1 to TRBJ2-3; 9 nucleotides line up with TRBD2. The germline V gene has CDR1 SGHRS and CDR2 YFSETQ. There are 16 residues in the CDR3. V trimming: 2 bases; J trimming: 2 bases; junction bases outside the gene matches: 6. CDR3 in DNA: TGCGCCAGCAGCTTCAGAGCGGGGGGAACCACAGATACGCAGTATTTT. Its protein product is CASSFRAGGTTDTQYF.

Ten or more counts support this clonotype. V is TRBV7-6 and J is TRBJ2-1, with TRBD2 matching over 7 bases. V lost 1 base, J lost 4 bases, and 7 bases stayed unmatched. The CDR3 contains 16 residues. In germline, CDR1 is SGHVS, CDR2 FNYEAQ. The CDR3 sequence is CASSLEWTSTYNEQFF. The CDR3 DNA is TGTGCCAGCAGCTTAGAGTGGACTAGTACATACAATGAGCAGTTCTTC. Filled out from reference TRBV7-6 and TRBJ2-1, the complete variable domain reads GAGVSQSPRYKVTKRGQDVALRCDPISGHVSLYWYRQALGQGPEFLTYFNYEAQQDKSGLPNDRFSAERPEGSISTLTIQRTEQRDSAMYRCASSLEWTSTYNEQFFGPGTRLTVL.